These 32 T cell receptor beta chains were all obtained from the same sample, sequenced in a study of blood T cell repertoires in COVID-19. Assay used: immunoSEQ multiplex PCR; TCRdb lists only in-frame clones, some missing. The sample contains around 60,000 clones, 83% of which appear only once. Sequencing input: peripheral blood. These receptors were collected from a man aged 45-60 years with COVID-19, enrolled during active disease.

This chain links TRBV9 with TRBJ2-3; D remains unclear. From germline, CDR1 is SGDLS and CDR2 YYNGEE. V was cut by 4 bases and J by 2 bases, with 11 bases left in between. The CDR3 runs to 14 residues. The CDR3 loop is CASSPRRTTDTQYF. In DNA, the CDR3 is TGTGCCAGCAGCCCCCGTAGAACCACAGATACGCAGTATTTT.

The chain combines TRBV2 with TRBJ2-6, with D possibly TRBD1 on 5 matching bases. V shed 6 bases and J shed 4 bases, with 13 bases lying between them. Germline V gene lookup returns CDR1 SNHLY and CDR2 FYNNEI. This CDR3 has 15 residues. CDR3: CASRAGNSGANVLTF. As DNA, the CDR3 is TGTGCCAGCAGAGCAGGGAATTCAGGGGCCAACGTCCTGACTTTC.

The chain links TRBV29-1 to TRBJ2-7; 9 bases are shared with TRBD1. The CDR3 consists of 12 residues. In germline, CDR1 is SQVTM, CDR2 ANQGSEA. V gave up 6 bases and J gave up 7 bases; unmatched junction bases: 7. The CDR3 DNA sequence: TGCAGCGTCGCCGGGACAGGGAGGGAGCAGTACTTC. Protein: CSVAGTGREQYF.

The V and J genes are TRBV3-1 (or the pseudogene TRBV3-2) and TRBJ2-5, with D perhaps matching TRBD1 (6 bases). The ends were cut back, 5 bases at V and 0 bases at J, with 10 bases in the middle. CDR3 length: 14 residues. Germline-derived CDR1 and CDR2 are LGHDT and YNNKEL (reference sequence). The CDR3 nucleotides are TGTGCCAGCAGCTTTAACAGGGACCAAGAGACCCAGTACTTC. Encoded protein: CASSFNRDQETQYF.

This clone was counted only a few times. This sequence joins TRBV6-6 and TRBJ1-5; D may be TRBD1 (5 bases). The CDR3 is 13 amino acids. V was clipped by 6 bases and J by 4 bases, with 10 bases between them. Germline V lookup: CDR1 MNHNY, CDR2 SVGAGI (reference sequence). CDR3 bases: TGTGCCAGCAGCGACAGTCCAAATCAGCCCCAGCATTTT. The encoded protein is CASSDSPNQPQHF.

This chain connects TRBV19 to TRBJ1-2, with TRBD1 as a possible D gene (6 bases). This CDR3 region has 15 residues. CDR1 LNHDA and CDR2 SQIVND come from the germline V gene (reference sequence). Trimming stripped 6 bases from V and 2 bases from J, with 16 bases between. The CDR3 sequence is CASRPRDGQNYGYTF. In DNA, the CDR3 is TGTGCCAGTAGGCCTCGGGACGGACAGAACTATGGCTACACCTTC.

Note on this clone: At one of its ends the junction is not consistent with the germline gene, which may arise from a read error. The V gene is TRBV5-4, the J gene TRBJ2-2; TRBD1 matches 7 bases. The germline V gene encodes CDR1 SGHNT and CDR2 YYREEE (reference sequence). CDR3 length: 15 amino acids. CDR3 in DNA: TGTGCCAGCAGGGCCGGGACAGTTAACACCAGGGAGCTGTTTTTT. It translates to CASRAGTVNTRELFF.

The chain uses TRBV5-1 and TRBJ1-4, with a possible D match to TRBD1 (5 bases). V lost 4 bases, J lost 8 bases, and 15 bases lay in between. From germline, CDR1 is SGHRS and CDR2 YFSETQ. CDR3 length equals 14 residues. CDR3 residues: CASSKGLVDEKLFF. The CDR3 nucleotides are TGCGCCAGCAGCAAGGGACTAGTTGACGAAAAACTGTTTTTT. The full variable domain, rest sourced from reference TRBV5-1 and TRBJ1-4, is KAGVTQTPRYLIKTRGQQVTLSCSPISGHRSVSWYQQTPGQGLQFLFEYFSETQRNKGNFPGRFSGRQFSNSRSEMNVSTLELGDSALYLCASSKGLVDEKLFFGSGTQLSVL.

Here the CDR3 reads CASSLGHSYEQYF. CDR3 DNA: TGTGCCAGCAGTTTGGGGCACTCCTACGAGCAGTACTTC. This chain joins TRBV12-3 or TRBV12-4 and TRBJ2-7; possible D gene TRBD1, 5 bases. CDR3 length: 13 amino acids. V was trimmed by 3 bases and J by 0 bases, leaving 6 bases between them.

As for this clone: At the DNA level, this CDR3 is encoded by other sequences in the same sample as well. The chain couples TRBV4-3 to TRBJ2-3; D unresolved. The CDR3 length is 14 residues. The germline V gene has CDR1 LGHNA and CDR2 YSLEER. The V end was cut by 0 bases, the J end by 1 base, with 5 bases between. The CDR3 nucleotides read TGCGCCAGCAGCCAAGATCCGGGCACAGATACGCAGTATTTT. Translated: CASSQDPGTDTQYF.

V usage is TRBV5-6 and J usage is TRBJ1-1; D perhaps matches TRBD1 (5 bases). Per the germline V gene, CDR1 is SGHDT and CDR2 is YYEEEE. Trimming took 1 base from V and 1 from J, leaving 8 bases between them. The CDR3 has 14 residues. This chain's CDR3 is CASSLWGENTEAFF. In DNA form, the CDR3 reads TGTGCCAGCAGCTTGTGGGGGGAGAACACTGAAGCTTTCTTT.

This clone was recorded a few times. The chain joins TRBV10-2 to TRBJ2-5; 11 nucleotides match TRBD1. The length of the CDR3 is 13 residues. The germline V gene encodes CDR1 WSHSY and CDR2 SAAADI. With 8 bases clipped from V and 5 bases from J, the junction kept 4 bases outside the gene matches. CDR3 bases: TGCGCCAGCGGACAGGGGGCGCGGGAGACCCAGTACTTC. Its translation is CASGQGARETQYF.

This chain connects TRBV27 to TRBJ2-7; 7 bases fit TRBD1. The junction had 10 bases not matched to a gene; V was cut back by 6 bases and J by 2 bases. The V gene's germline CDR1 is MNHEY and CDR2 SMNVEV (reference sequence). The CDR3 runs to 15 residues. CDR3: CASRDSDRAPYEQYF. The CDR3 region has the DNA TGTGCCAGCAGAGACTCCGACAGGGCACCCTACGAGCAGTACTTC.

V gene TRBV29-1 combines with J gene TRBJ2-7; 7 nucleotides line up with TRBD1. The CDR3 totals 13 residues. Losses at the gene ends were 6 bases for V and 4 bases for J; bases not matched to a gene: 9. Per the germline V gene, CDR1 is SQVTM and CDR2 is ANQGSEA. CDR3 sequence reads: CSVLQGVGYEQYF. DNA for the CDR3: TGCAGCGTCCTCCAGGGGGTTGGTTACGAGCAGTACTTC.

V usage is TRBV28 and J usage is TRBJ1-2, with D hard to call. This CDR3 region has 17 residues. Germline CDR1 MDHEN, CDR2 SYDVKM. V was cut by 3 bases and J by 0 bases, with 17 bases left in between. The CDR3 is CASSFPVGDASNYGYTF. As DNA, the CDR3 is TGTGCCAGCAGTTTTCCGGTGGGAGACGCGTCTAACTATGGCTACACCTTC.

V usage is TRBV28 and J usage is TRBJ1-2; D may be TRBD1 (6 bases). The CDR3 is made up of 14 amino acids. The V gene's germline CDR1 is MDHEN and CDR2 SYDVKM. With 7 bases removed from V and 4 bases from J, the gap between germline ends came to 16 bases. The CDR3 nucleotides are TGTGCCAGCACCCAGAGGGGGGGTAGCTATGGCTACACCTTC. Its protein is CASTQRGGSYGYTF.

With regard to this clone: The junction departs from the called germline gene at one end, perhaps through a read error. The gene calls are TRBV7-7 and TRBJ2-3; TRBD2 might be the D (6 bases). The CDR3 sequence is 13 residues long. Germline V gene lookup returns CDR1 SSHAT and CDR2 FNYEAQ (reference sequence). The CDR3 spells CASSFAGRDTQYF. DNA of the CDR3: TGTGCTAGCAGCTTCGCGGGGAGAGATACGCAGTATTTT.

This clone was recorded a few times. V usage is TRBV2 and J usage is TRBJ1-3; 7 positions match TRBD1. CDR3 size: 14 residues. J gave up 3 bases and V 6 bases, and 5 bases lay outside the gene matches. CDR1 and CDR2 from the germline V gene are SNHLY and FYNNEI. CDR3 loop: CASRPTGVGNTIYF. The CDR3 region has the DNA TGTGCCAGCAGACCCACAGGGGTTGGAAACACCATATATTTT.

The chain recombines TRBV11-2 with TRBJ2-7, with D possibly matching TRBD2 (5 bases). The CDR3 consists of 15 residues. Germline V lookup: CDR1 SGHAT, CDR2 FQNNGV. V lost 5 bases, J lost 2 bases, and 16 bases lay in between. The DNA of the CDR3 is TGTGCCAGCAGCCCCTACGAGGGCGAGGCCTACGAGCAGTACTTC. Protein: CASSPYEGEAYEQYF. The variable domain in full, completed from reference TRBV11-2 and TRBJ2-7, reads EAGVAQSPRYKIIEKRQSVAFWCNPISGHATLYWYQQILGQGPKLLIQFQNNGVVDDSQLPKDRFSAERLKGVDSTLKIQPAKLEDSAVYLCASSPYEGEAYEQYFGPGTRLTVT.

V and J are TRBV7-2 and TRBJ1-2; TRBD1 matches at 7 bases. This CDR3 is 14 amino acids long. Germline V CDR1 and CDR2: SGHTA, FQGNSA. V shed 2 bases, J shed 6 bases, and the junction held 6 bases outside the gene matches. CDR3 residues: CASSLLQGVDGYTF. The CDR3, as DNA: TGTGCCAGCAGCTTACTCCAGGGGGTCGATGGCTACACCTTC.

The CDR3 here is CSGASAGYNEQFF. DNA for the CDR3: TGCAGCGGGGCGAGCGCAGGGTATAATGAGCAGTTCTTC. The chain couples TRBV29-1 to TRBJ2-1, with D maybe TRBD1 (5 bases). The CDR3 runs 13 residues. Per the germline V gene, CDR1 is SQVTM and CDR2 is ANQGSEA. V was cut by 7 bases and J by 7 bases, with 17 bases left in between.

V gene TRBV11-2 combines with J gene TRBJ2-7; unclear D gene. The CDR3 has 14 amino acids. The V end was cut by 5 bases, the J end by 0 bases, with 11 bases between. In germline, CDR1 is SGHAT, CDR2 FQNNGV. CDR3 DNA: TGTGCCAGCAGCCCCCAGACAAGCTCCTACGAGCAGTACTTC. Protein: CASSPQTSSYEQYF.

CDR3 DNA: TGTGCCAGCAGCTTATCGACAGCGGGGGCCAACGTCCTGACTTTC. Protein sequence: CASSLSTAGANVLTF. The rearrangement uses TRBV11-2 and TRBJ2-6; maybe TRBD1 (5 bases). V was cut by 2 bases and J by 4 bases, with 9 bases left in between. This CDR3 has 15 amino acids. CDR1 is SGHAT and CDR2 is FQNNGV in the germline V gene.

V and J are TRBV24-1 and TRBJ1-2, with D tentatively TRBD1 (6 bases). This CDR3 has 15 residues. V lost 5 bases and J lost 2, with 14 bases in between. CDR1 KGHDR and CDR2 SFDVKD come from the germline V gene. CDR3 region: CATSGGAGVNYGYTF. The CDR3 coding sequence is TGTGCCACCAGTGGGGGGGCGGGGGTAAACTATGGCTACACCTTC.

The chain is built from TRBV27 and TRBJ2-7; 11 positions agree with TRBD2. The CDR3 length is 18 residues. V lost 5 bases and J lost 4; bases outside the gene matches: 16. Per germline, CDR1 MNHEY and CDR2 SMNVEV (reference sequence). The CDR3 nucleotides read TGTGCCAGCAGTGCCATAATACCCGGGACTAGCGGAACATACGAGCAGTACTTC. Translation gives CASSAIIPGTSGTYEQYF.

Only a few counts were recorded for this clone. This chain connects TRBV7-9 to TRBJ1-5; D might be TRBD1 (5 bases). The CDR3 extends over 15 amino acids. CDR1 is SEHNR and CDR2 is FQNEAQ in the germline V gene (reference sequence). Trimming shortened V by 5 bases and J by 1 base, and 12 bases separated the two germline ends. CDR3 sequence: CASSQSQGSNQPQHF. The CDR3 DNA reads TGTGCCAGCAGCCAGAGTCAGGGAAGCAATCAGCCCCAGCATTTT.

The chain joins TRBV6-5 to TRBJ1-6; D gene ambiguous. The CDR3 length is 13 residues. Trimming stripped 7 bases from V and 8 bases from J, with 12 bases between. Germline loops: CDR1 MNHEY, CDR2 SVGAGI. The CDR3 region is CASIRKRDSPLHF. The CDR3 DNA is TGTGCCAGCATAAGAAAGCGGGATTCACCCCTCCACTTT.

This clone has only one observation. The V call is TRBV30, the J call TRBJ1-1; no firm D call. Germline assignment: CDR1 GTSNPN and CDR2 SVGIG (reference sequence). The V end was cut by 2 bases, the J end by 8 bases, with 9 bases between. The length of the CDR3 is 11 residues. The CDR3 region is CAWSSRQEAFF. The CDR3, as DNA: TGTGCCTGGAGTTCAAGACAAGAAGCTTTCTTT.

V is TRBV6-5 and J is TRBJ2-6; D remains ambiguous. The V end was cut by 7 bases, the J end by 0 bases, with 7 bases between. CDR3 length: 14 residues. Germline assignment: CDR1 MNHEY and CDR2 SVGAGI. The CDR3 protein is CASTEISGANVLTF. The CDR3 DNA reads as TGTGCCAGCACGGAGATCTCTGGGGCCAACGTCCTGACTTTC.

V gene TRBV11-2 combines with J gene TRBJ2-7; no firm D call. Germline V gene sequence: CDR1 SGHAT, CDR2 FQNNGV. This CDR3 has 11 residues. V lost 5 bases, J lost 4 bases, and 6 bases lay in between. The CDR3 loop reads CASSPRYEQYF. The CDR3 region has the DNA TGTGCCAGCAGCCCCCGTTACGAGCAGTACTTC.

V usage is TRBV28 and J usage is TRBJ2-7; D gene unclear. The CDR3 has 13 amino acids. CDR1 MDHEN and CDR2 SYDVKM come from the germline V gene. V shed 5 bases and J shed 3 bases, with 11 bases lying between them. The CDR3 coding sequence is TGTGCCAGCAGTAGCCCTCGTCACTACGAGCAGTACTTC. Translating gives CASSSPRHYEQYF.

CDR3 region: CSVSGLPNAANEKLFF. As DNA, the CDR3 is TGCAGCGTCTCGGGACTCCCAAATGCCGCTAATGAAAAACTGTTTTTT. V is TRBV29-1 and J is TRBJ1-4, with D tentatively TRBD1 (5 bases). CDR1 SQVTM and CDR2 ANQGSEA come from the germline V gene. The V and J ends lost 6 bases and 3 bases respectively, with 20 bases between them. CDR3 length equals 16 residues. The full variable domain, rest sourced from reference TRBV29-1 and TRBJ1-4, is SAVISQKPSRDICQRGTSLTIQCQVDSQVTMMFWYRQQPGQSLTLIATANQGSEATYESGFVIDKFPISRPNLTFSTLTVSNMSPEDSSIYLCSVSGLPNAANEKLFFGSGTQLSVL.